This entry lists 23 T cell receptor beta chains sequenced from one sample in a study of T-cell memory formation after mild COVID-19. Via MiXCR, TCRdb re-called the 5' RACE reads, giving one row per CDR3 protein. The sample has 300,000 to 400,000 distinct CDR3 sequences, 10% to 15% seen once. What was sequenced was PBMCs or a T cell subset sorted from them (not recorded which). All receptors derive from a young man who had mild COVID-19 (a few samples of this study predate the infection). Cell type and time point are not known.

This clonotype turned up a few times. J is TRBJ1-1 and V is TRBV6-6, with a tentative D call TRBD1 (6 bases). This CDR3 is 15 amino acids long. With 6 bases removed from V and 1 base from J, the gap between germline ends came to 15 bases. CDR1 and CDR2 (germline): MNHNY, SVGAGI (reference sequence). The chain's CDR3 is CASSSKGGKNTEAFF. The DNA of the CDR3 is TGTGCCAGCAGCTCAAAGGGGGGCAAGAACACTGAAGCTTTCTTT.

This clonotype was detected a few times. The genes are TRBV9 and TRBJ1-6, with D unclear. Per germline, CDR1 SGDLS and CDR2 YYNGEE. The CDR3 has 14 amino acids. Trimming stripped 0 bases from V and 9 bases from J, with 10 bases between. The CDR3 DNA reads TGTGCCAGCAGCGTAGAAGGAGCGGGTTCACCCCTCCACTTT. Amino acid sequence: CASSVEGAGSPLHF.

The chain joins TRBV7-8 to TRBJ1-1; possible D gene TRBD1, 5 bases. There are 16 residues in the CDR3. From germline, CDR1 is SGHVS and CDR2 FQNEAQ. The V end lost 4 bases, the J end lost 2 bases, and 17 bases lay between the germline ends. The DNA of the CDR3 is TGTGCCAGCAGCTACCCGGCCTTGGGGGACAACACTGAAGCTTTCTTT. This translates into CASSYPALGDNTEAFF.

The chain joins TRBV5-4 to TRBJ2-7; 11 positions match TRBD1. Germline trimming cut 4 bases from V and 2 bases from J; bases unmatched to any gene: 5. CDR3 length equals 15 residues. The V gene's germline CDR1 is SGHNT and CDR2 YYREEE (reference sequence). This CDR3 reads CASSIPGQGAYEQYF. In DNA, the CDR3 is TGTGCCAGCAGCATACCGGGACAGGGGGCCTACGAGCAGTACTTC.

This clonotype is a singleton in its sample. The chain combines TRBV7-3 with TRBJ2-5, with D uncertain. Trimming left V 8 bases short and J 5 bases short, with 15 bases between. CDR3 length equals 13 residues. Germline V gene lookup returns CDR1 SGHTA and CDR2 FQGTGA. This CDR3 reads CASGLSGMETQYF. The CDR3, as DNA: TGTGCCAGCGGCCTCAGTGGGATGGAGACCCAGTACTTC. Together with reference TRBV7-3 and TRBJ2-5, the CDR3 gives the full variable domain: GAGVSQTPSNKVTEKGKYVELRCDPISGHTALYWYRQSLGQGPEFLIYFQGTGAADDSGLPNDRFFAVRPEGSVSTLKIQRTERGDSAVYLCASGLSGMETQYFGPGTRLLVL.

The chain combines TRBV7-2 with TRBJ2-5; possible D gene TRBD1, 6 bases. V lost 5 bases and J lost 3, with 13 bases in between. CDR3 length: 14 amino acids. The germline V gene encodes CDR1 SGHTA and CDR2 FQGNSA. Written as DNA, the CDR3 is TGTGCCAGCAGCCAGGGACATAGTAAAGAGACCCAGTACTTC. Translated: CASSQGHSKETQYF.

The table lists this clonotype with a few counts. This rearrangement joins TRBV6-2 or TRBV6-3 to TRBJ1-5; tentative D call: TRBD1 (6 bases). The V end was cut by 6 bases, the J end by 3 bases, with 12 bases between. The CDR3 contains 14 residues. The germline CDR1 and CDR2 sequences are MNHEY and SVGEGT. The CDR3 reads CASRPRGYNQPQHF. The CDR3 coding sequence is TGTGCCAGCAGGCCCAGGGGATACAATCAGCCCCAGCATTTT.

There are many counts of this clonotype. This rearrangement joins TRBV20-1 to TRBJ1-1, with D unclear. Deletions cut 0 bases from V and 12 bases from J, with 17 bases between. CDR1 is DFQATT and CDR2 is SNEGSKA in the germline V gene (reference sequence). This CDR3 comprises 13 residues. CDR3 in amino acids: CSARDEGGLSTFF. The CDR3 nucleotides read TGCAGTGCTAGAGATGAAGGAGGGTTGTCGACTTTCTTT.

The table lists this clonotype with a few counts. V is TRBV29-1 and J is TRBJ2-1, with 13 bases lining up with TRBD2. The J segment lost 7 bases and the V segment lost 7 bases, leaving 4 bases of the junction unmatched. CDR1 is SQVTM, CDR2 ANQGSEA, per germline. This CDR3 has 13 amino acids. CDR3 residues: CSAGLAGANEQFF. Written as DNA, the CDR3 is TGCAGCGCCGGACTAGCGGGAGCGAATGAGCAGTTCTTC.

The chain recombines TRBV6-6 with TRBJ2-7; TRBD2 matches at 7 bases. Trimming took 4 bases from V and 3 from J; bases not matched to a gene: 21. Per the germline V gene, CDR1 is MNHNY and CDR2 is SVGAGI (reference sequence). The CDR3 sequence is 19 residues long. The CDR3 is CASSSQPPGGGGGHYEQYF. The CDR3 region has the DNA TGTGCCAGCAGTTCACAGCCCCCGGGCGGCGGCGGGGGTCACTACGAGCAGTACTTC.

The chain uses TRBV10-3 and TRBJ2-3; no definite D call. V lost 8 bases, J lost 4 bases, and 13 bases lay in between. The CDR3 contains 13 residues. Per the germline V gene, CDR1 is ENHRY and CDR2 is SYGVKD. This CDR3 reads CAISSTVADTQYF. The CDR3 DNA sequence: TGTGCCATCTCCTCGACCGTGGCAGATACGCAGTATTTT.

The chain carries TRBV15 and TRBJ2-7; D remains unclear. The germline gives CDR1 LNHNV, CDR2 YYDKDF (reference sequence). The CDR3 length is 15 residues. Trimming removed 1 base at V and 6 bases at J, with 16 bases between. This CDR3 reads CATSRGGMAPAEQYV. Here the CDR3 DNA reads TGTGCCACCAGCAGAGGTGGTATGGCCCCAGCCGAGCAGTACGTC.

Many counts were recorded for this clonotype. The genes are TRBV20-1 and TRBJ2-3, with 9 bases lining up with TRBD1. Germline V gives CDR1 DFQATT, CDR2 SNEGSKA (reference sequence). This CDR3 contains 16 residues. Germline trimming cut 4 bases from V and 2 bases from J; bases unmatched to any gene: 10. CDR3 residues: CSAKRTGGGLTDTQYF. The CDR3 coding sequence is TGCAGTGCTAAACGAACAGGGGGCGGGCTCACAGATACGCAGTATTTT.

DNA for the CDR3: TGTGCCAGCAGTCCACCCCGGGGCCTCAATGAAAAACTGTTTTTT. Translated, it gives CASSPPRGLNEKLFF. V gene TRBV6-2 or TRBV6-3 combines with J gene TRBJ1-4; tentatively, D is TRBD1 (5 bases). Germline V gene lookup returns CDR1 MNHEY and CDR2 SVGEGT. Trimming stripped 5 bases from V and 5 bases from J, with 15 bases between. This CDR3 is built from 15 residues.

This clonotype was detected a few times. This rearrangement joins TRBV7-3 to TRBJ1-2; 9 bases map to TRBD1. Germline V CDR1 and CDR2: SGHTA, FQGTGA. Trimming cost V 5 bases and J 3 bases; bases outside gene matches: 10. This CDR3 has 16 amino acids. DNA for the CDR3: TGTGCCAGCAGCCAGGGGGGACAGGGCATCGACTATGGCTACACCTTC. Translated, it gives CASSQGGQGIDYGYTF.

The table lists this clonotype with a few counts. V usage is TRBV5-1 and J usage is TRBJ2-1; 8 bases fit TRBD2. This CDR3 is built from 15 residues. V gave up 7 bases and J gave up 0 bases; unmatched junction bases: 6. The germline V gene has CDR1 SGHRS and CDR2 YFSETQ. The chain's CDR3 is CASGRAGASYNEQFF. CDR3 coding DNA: TGCGCCAGCGGACGAGCGGGGGCCTCCTACAATGAGCAGTTCTTC.

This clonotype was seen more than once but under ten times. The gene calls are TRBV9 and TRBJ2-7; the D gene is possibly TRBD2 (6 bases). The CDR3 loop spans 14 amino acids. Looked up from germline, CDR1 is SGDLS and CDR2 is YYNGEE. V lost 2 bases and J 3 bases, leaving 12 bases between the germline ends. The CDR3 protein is CASSVRDSHYEQYF. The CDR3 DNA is TGTGCCAGCAGCGTCCGGGACTCCCACTACGAGCAGTACTTC.

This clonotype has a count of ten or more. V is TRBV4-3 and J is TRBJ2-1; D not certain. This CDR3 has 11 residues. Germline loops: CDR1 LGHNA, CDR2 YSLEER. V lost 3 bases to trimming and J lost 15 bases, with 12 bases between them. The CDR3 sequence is CASSHQTPRFF. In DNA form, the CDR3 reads TGCGCCAGCAGCCACCAGACACCGCGGTTCTTC.

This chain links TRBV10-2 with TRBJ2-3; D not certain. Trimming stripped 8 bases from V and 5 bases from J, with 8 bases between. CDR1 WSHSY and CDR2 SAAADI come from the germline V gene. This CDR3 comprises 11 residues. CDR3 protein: CASRRQDTQYF. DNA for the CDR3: TGCGCCAGCCGTAGGCAAGATACGCAGTATTTT.

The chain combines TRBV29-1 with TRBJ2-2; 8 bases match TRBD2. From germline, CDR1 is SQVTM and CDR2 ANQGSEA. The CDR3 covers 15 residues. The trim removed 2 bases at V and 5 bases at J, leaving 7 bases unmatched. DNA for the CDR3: TGCAGCGTTGAATGGCGGGGGGCCCCTACCGGGGAGCTGTTTTTT. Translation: CSVEWRGAPTGELFF.

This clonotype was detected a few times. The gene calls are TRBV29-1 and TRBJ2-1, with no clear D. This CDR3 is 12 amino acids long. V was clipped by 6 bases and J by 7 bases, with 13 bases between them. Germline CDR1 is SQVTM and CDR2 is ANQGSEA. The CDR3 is CSVDASRNEQFF. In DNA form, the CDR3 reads TGCAGCGTGGATGCCAGTCGGAATGAGCAGTTCTTC.

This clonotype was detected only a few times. DNA of the CDR3: TGTGCCAGCAGTTTAGCGGTGGGGGAGCCGGTAGATACGCAGTATTTT. Its translation: CASSLAVGEPVDTQYF. This chain uses TRBV12-3 or TRBV12-4 with TRBJ2-3; the D call may be TRBD1 or TRBD2 (5 bases each). With 0 bases removed from V and 5 bases from J, the gap between germline ends came to 15 bases. The CDR3 length is 16 residues.

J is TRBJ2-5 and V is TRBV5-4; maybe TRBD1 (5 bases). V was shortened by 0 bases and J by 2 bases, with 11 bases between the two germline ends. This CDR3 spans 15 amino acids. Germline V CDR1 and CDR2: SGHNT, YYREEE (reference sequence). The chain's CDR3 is CASSLVGLLQETQYF. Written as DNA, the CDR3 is TGTGCCAGCAGCTTGGTGGGGCTTTTACAAGAGACCCAGTACTTC.